This record looks at one T cell receptor (beta chain) sequence and its context. Its antigen is not known. The germline CDR1 and CDR2 sequences are WSHSY and SAAADI. V lost 3 bases and J lost 8; bases outside the gene matches: 8. The CDR3 runs 14 residues. This sample is drawn from a study of metastatic and nonmetastatic thyroid tumors. Overall study context: From malignant and benign thyroid patients, repertoires in blood and in tumor or nodule tissue were compared. Findings and caveats of the study: A significant increase in TCR beta diversity was reportedly seen in malignant thyroid tumors relative to benign nodules, in blood and tumor.

Not a single patient had been given any form of treatment at any point before undergoing thyroid surgery. In the authors' workflow: To classify distant metastasis in papillary thyroid cancer, a model was built from CDR3 differences across clinicopathological groups. TCRdb redid the clone calls on the PCR reads using MiXCR. TCRdb assigned the V and J calls; the authors' analysis was not used. The sample lists over 30,000 clones, about 33% occurring once. The sequenced sample consisted of tumor tissue. This sequence joins TRBV10-2 and TRBJ1-2, with 8 positions matching TRBD1. This TCR came from a female donor with papillary thyroid cancer or a benign thyroid nodule (not recorded which). Some clones in this sample may be carry-over from other donors' samples. The chain's CDR3 is CASSETGGQGGYTF. The CDR3 DNA is TGCGCCAGCAGTGAAACGGGCGGACAGGGCGGCTACACCTTC.